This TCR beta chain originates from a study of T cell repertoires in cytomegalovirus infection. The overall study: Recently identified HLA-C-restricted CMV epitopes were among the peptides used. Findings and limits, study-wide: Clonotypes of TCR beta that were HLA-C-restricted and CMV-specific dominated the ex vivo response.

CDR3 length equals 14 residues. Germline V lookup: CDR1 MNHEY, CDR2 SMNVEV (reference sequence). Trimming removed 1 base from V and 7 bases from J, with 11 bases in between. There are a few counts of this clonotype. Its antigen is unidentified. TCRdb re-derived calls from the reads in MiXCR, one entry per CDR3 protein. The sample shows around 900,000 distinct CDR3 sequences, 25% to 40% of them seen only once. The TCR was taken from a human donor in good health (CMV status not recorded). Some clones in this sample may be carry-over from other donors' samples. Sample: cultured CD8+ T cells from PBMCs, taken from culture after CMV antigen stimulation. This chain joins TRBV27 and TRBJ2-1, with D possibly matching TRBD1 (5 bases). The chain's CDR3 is CASSLYPGKNEQFF. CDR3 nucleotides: TGTGCCAGCAGTTTATACCCAGGGAAGAATGAGCAGTTCTTC.